The 27 T cell receptor beta chains in this list originate from one sample, sequenced in a study of human T cells and chemical hapten exposure. From the RACE reads, TCRdb called clonotypes with MiXCR, one entry per CDR3 protein. The repertoire has roughly 100,000 distinct CDR3 sequences, 34% of them found once; the top ten carry less than 3%. Time point: patch test 3, about 24 weeks after DPC sensitization. Sample treatment: therapeutic diphenylcyclopropenone sensitization with weekly scalp DPC. Sequenced material: whole blood, taken in connection with sensitization to the hapten diphenylcyclopropenone (DPC). The receptors were gathered from a man aged 40-49 years with alopecia areata. Some clones in this sample may be carry-over from other donors' samples.

On this clonotype: Since the CDR3 does not end with the conserved phenylalanine or tryptophan, this likely comes from a read error. The chain links TRBV2 to TRBJ2-1, with 8 bases identical to TRBD2. V lost 5 bases to trimming and J lost 7 bases; unmatched junction nucleotides: 1. Germline loops: CDR1 SNHLY, CDR2 FYNNEI. The CDR3 spans 12 residues. The CDR3 DNA reads TGTGCCAGCAGTCCGGGGGGGAATGAGCAGTTCTTA. Translation: CASSPGGNEQFL.

The genes are TRBV6-5 and TRBJ2-2; 9 nucleotides line up with TRBD2. The V and J ends lost 6 bases and 1 base, in that order; junction bases with no gene match: 6. Germline-derived CDR1 and CDR2 are MNHEY and SVGAGI. The CDR3 covers 16 residues. CDR3: CASSPGTSRNTGELFF. The CDR3 bases are TGTGCCAGCAGCCCCGGGACTAGCAGGAACACCGGGGAGCTGTTTTTT.

The chain joins TRBV2 to TRBJ2-1, with D tentatively TRBD1 (6 bases). Deletions cut 2 bases from V and 13 bases from J, with 21 bases between. The CDR3 sequence is 15 residues long. CDR1 and CDR2 (germline): SNHLY, FYNNEI. The CDR3 loop is CASSELGAGRDPQFF. CDR3 nucleotide sequence: TGTGCCAGCAGTGAATTGGGGGCGGGTCGGGACCCTCAGTTCTTC.

This clonotype showed up just a few times. The V call is TRBV20-1, the J call TRBJ2-5; TRBD1 might be the D (5 bases). The CDR3 is made up of 13 amino acids. Per germline, CDR1 DFQATT and CDR2 SNEGSKA (reference sequence). Trimming removed 7 bases from V and 2 bases from J, with 14 bases in between. CDR3 sequence (DNA): TGCAGTGTCATAGGGGCAGTTCAAGAGACCCAGTACTTC. Amino acids: CSVIGAVQETQYF.

The V call is TRBV5-6, the J call TRBJ2-3; TRBD2 agrees at 8 bases. CDR3 length equals 16 residues. CDR1 SGHDT and CDR2 YYEEEE come from the germline V gene. J lost 0 bases, V lost 1 base, and 4 bases had no gene match. CDR3 sequence (DNA): TGTGCCAGCAGCTTGATGACTAGCGTGAGCACAGATACGCAGTATTTT. Encoded protein: CASSLMTSVSTDTQYF.

There are a few counts of this clonotype. The chain combines TRBV20-1 with TRBJ2-5; 7 nucleotides match TRBD2. The CDR3 consists of 16 residues. Unmatched junction bases numbered 14, after V lost 3 bases and J lost 4 bases. CDR1 and CDR2 from the germline V gene are DFQATT and SNEGSKA (reference sequence). The CDR3 DNA reads as TGCAGTGCTAGTTTGCTAGCGGTTAAGGAGGTAGAGACCCAGTACTTC. Protein product: CSASLLAVKEVETQYF.

This clonotype was counted a few times. This sequence joins TRBV6-5 and TRBJ2-1; D may be TRBD2 (5 bases). Germline V gene data show CDR1 as MNHEY and CDR2 as SVGAGI. The CDR3 length is 14 residues. V lost 2 bases, J lost 7 bases, and 12 bases lay in between. The CDR3 DNA reads as TGTGCCAGCAGTTACCGACCCGAGGGTAATGAGCAGTTCTTC. It encodes CASSYRPEGNEQFF.

This clonotype is a singleton in its sample. This sequence joins TRBV30 and TRBJ2-7; either TRBD1 or TRBD2 may supply D (5 bases each). Trimming left V 4 bases short and J 3 bases short, with 10 bases between. The CDR3 loop spans 12 amino acids. Germline assignment: CDR1 GTSNPN and CDR2 SVGIG (reference sequence). This chain's CDR3 is CAWMSGLYEQYF. DNA for the CDR3: TGTGCCTGGATGTCGGGGCTCTACGAGCAGTACTTC.

The V call is TRBV6-2 or TRBV6-3, the J call TRBJ2-3; no clear D gene. The CDR3 contains 15 residues. Germline CDR1 and CDR2: MNHEY and SVGEGT. V shed 0 bases and J shed 0 bases, with 7 bases lying between them. CDR3 nucleotides: TGTGCCAGCAGTTACTCCAGCTCTAGCACAGATACGCAGTATTTT. Its protein is CASSYSSSSTDTQYF.

This clonotype turned up a few times. The chain carries TRBV20-1 and TRBJ2-3, with D possibly being TRBD1 (5 bases). Germline V gene lookup returns CDR1 DFQATT and CDR2 SNEGSKA (reference sequence). V lost 0 bases and J 4 bases, leaving 17 bases between the germline ends. The CDR3 consists of 16 residues. CDR3 DNA: TGCAGTGCTAGAGATGACAGTGGCGGACGCGCAGATACGCAGTATTTT. Translation gives CSARDDSGGRADTQYF.

This sequence joins TRBV6-5 and TRBJ1-5; no clear D. The CDR3 has 14 residues. Per the germline V gene, CDR1 is MNHEY and CDR2 is SVGAGI. Trimming pared 5 bases from V and 7 bases from J, leaving 15 bases between. CDR3 in DNA: TGTGCCAGCAGTGAATACTGGGTCCAACAGCCCCAGCATTTT. It yields the protein CASSEYWVQQPQHF.

The chain combines TRBV12-3 or TRBV12-4 with TRBJ1-2, with 7 positions matching TRBD1. The trim removed 1 base at V and 4 bases at J, leaving 3 bases unmatched. CDR3 length equals 14 residues. Here the CDR3 DNA reads TGTGCCAGCAGTTTAGACAGGGGAGGCTATGGCTACACCTTC. Translation: CASSLDRGGYGYTF.

The chain couples TRBV7-9 to TRBJ1-1, with D maybe TRBD1 (5 bases). The CDR3 is 14 amino acids. The germline gives CDR1 SEHNR, CDR2 FQNEAQ (reference sequence). Trimming removed 4 bases at V and 5 bases at J, with 14 bases between. The CDR3 loop is CASSSAGLGTEAFF. In nucleotides, the CDR3 is TGTGCCAGCAGCTCTGCAGGGCTGGGGACTGAAGCTTTCTTT.

This clonotype was observed once. The V and J genes are TRBV30 and TRBJ2-2, with TRBD2 matching over 8 bases. The CDR3 covers 17 residues. V shed 1 base, J shed 0 bases, and the junction held 7 bases outside the gene matches. In germline, CDR1 is GTSNPN, CDR2 SVGIG (reference sequence). The CDR3 loop is CAWSAHIAGPNTGELFF. CDR3 in DNA: TGTGCCTGGAGTGCCCATATAGCGGGACCGAACACCGGGGAGCTGTTTTTT.

This clonotype was recorded only once. This chain joins TRBV7-2 and TRBJ2-7; TRBD1 or TRBD2 may be the D gene (5 bases each). Between the trimmed V and J ends, which lost 5 bases and 6 bases, there was a span of 11 bases. CDR1 SGHTA and CDR2 FQGNSA come from the germline V gene. CDR3 size: 12 residues. CDR3 DNA: TGTGCCAGCAGCCCGGGGACCGGCGAGCAGTACGTC. This codes for CASSPGTGEQYV.

The chain links TRBV6-2 or TRBV6-3 to TRBJ1-6; tentatively, D is TRBD1 (6 bases). CDR3 length equals 15 residues. Trimming stripped 6 bases from V and 10 bases from J, with 19 bases between. The germline CDR1 and CDR2 sequences are MNHEY and SVGEGT. The CDR3, as DNA: TGTGCCAGCAGCAAAATGACAGGTTCAAGATCACCCCTCCACTTT. This codes for CASSKMTGSRSPLHF.

This clonotype has just a few counts. This sequence joins TRBV28 and TRBJ2-4, with 7 bases fitting TRBD1. The J segment lost 8 bases and the V segment lost 6 bases, leaving 16 bases of the junction unmatched. The CDR3 covers 16 residues. Germline CDR1 reads MDHEN; CDR2 reads SYDVKM. CDR3: CASSSLQTGIGDIQYF. The DNA for the CDR3 is TGTGCCAGCAGCTCCCTCCAGACAGGGATTGGTGACATTCAGTACTTC.

The genes are TRBV7-9 and TRBJ2-1; maybe TRBD1 (5 bases). Germline lookup yields CDR1 SEHNR and CDR2 FQNEAQ (reference sequence). V lost 5 bases and J 7 bases, leaving 18 bases between the germline ends. The CDR3 runs 15 residues. The CDR3 reads CASSPGRGKWNEQFF. The CDR3 DNA follows: TGTGCCAGCAGCCCCGGTAGGGGCAAGTGGAATGAGCAGTTCTTC.

This clonotype was counted a few times. The gene calls are TRBV19 and TRBJ2-6; D remains unclear. The CDR3 contains 13 residues. The germline V gene has CDR1 LNHDA and CDR2 SQIVND (reference sequence). Trimming shortened V by 3 bases and J by 3 bases, and 3 bases separated the two germline ends. The CDR3 protein is CASSMSGANVLTF. The CDR3 region has the DNA TGTGCCAGTAGTATGAGTGGGGCCAACGTCCTGACTTTC. Together with reference TRBV19 and TRBJ2-6, the CDR3 gives the full variable domain: DGGITQSPKYLFRKEGQNVTLSCEQNLNHDAMYWYRQDPGQGLRLIYYSQIVNDFQKGDIAEGYSVSREKKESFPLTVTSAQKNPTAFYLCASSMSGANVLTFGAGSRLTVL.

This chain uses TRBV5-1 with TRBJ1-1, with 8 bases lining up with TRBD1. This CDR3 has 15 amino acids. J lost 1 base, V lost 3 bases, and 5 bases had no gene match. Per the germline V gene, CDR1 is SGHRS and CDR2 is YFSETQ. CDR3 in DNA: TGCGCCAGCAGCTGGGGACAGGCCCAGAACACTGAAGCTTTCTTT. Amino acids: CASSWGQAQNTEAFF.

This chain joins TRBV6-5 and TRBJ2-5; TRBD2 might be the D (7 bases). Trimming pared 4 bases from V and 5 bases from J, leaving 14 bases between. This CDR3 spans 14 amino acids. Germline lookup yields CDR1 MNHEY and CDR2 SVGAGI. CDR3 protein: CASSSGQRDETQYF. The CDR3 bases are TGTGCCAGCAGTTCCGGACAGCGGGATGAGACCCAGTACTTC.

This sequence joins TRBV7-6 and TRBJ2-1, with 11 bases identical to TRBD2. Germline lookup yields CDR1 SGHVS and CDR2 FNYEAQ. This CDR3 is built from 18 residues. J was trimmed by 7 bases and V by 1 base; bases with no gene match: 12. The CDR3 region is CASSLGLAGTGGGNEQFF. The CDR3 DNA reads TGTGCCAGCAGCTTAGGACTAGCGGGAACGGGGGGAGGGAATGAGCAGTTCTTC.

This clonotype came up a few times. This chain connects TRBV6-2 or TRBV6-3 to TRBJ2-4; the D is unclear. This CDR3 comprises 13 residues. The germline V gene has CDR1 MNHEY and CDR2 SVGEGT. V gave up 5 bases and J gave up 5 bases, with 10 bases separating them. The CDR3 sequence: CASSQLPENIQYF. The CDR3, as DNA: TGTGCCAGCAGTCAGCTTCCCGAAAACATTCAGTACTTC.

Only a few counts were recorded for this clonotype. The genes are TRBV20-1 and TRBJ2-2; 9 bases fit TRBD2. Unmatched junction bases numbered 10, after V lost 3 bases and J lost 5 bases. The germline CDR1 and CDR2 sequences are DFQATT and SNEGSKA (reference sequence). CDR3 size: 16 residues. The CDR3 DNA follows: TGCAGTGCTAGGGACCTTAGCGGGAGTGTGACCGGGGAGCTGTTTTTT. Encoded protein: CSARDLSGSVTGELFF.

The chain joins TRBV24-1 to TRBJ2-3; TRBD2 matches at 9 bases. This CDR3 spans 17 amino acids. V lost 1 base and J lost 4; bases outside the gene matches: 8. The V gene's germline CDR1 is KGHDR and CDR2 SFDVKD. CDR3 bases: TGTGCCACCAGTGATTTCACTAGCGGGTTCCTCCCAGATACGCAGTATTTT. It specifies CATSDFTSGFLPDTQYF.

This clonotype was detected only a few times. The chain combines TRBV29-1 with TRBJ2-1; 10 bases fit TRBD2. This CDR3 contains 13 residues. J lost 6 bases, V lost 4 bases, and 3 bases had no gene match. CDR1 is SQVTM, CDR2 ANQGSEA, per germline. In DNA, the CDR3 is TGCAGCGTTGTGTCTAGCGGGGGCAATGAGCAGTTCTTC. This encodes CSVVSSGGNEQFF.

This clonotype was observed a single time. The chain is built from TRBV5-4 and TRBJ2-2, with TRBD1 matching over 7 bases. Germline V lookup: CDR1 SGHNT, CDR2 YYREEE (reference sequence). The CDR3 length is 16 residues. The V segment lost 4 bases and the J segment 5 bases; nucleotides outside the gene matches: 11. The CDR3 region has the DNA TGTGCCAGCAGCCTAGGACAGGCCGTTTGGACCGGGGAGCTGTTTTTT. Encoded protein: CASSLGQAVWTGELFF. Full variable domain (missing parts from reference TRBV5-4 and TRBJ2-2): ETGVTQSPTHLIKTRGQQVTLRCSSQSGHNTVSWYQQALGQGPQFIFQYYREEENGRGNFPPRFSGLQFPNYSSELNVNALELDDSALYLCASSLGQAVWTGELFFGEGSRLTVL.